A selection of T cell receptor beta chains follows, all from one sample in a study of CXCR3-negative and CXCR3-positive naive CD8 T cells. TCRdb re-called the 5' RACE reads and gives one entry per CDR3 protein, without DNA. Its listing shows 45,000 or so distinct CDR3 sequences. Sequencing was performed on memory CD8+ T cells from blood. These receptors were taken from a human donor in good health. Some clones in this sample may be carry-over from other donors' samples. CDR3s include the opening cysteine and the closing phenylalanine or tryptophan. Part of the rows lack a size; the others show once, few, many or a class for expanded clones.

clone_size: .; v_call: TRBV3-1; j_call: TRBJ1-1; cdr3_aa: CASSQVVGPGTEAFF
clone_size: .; v_call: TRBV5-1; j_call: TRBJ1-1; cdr3_aa: CASSLVGLANTEAFF
clone_size: .; v_call: TRBV29-1; j_call: TRBJ2-7; cdr3_aa: CSVEGLADEQYF
clone_size: .; v_call: TRBV3-1; j_call: TRBJ1-3; cdr3_aa: CASTMIGPNRQDIYF
clone_size: .; v_call: TRBV7-2; j_call: TRBJ2-1; cdr3_aa: CASSLGTETYNEQFF
clone_size: .; v_call: TRBV7-2; j_call: TRBJ2-3; cdr3_aa: CASSLARGGSDTQYF
clone_size: .; v_call: TRBV12-3/TRBV12-4; j_call: TRBJ2-5; cdr3_aa: CASVRSGTSGEETQYF
clone_size: .; v_call: TRBV6-6; j_call: TRBJ2-6; cdr3_aa: CASSYAGTGANVLTF
clone_size: .; v_call: TRBV4-2; j_call: TRBJ2-1; cdr3_aa: CASSPWTSGGAYNEQFF
clone_size: .; v_call: TRBV9; j_call: TRBJ2-1; cdr3_aa: CASSQKGGGASNEQFF
clone_size: .; v_call: TRBV28; j_call: TRBJ2-5; cdr3_aa: CASSPLWTGGQETQYF
clone_size: .; v_call: TRBV10-3; j_call: TRBJ1-6; cdr3_aa: CAISEVAERISSYNSPLHF
clone_size: .; v_call: TRBV5-6; j_call: TRBJ2-5; cdr3_aa: CASSLALKETQYF
clone_size: .; v_call: TRBV4-3; j_call: TRBJ1-1; cdr3_aa: CASSQVRDSPRTEAFF
clone_size: .; v_call: TRBV11-1; j_call: TRBJ2-2; cdr3_aa: CASSLSTHNTGELFF
clone_size: .; v_call: TRBV4-1; j_call: TRBJ2-3; cdr3_aa: CASSRGGSTDTQYF
clone_size: .; v_call: TRBV7-2; j_call: TRBJ2-3; cdr3_aa: CASVSVGGADTQYF
clone_size: .; v_call: TRBV7-2; j_call: TRBJ2-7; cdr3_aa: CASSFFLGGTYEQYF
clone_size: .; v_call: TRBV4-3; j_call: TRBJ1-1; cdr3_aa: CASSQGDGTEAFF
clone_size: .; v_call: TRBV20-1; j_call: TRBJ2-3; cdr3_aa: CSAHARGANTDTQYF
clone_size: .; v_call: TRBV29-1; j_call: TRBJ2-2; cdr3_aa: CSVEEDAGELFF
clone_size: .; v_call: TRBV7-8; j_call: TRBJ1-2; cdr3_aa: CASSFSGLDYTF
clone_size: .; v_call: TRBV6-6; j_call: TRBJ1-1; cdr3_aa: CASRDRGPNTEAFF
clone_size: .; v_call: TRBV4-1; j_call: TRBJ1-3; cdr3_aa: CASSHPIRGDGGSTIYF
clone_size: .; v_call: TRBV10-3; j_call: TRBJ2-1; cdr3_aa: CATQGAGGPEQFF
clone_size: .; v_call: TRBV7-9; j_call: TRBJ2-4; cdr3_aa: CASSADRAETGKNIQYF
clone_size: .; v_call: TRBV4-3; j_call: TRBJ2-3; cdr3_aa: CASSYWDTGTDTQYF
clone_size: .; v_call: TRBV14; j_call: TRBJ2-1; cdr3_aa: CASSSGSYNEQFF
clone_size: .; v_call: TRBV27; j_call: TRBJ1-2; cdr3_aa: CASGRTGYGGYTF
clone_size: .; v_call: TRBV20-1; j_call: TRBJ2-7; cdr3_aa: CSARVPTLEQYF
clone_size: .; v_call: TRBV5-1; j_call: TRBJ1-1; cdr3_aa: CASSLVGQGYTEAFF
clone_size: .; v_call: TRBV14; j_call: TRBJ2-2; cdr3_aa: CASSPPWATGGTGELFF
clone_size: .; v_call: TRBV10-2; j_call: TRBJ1-1; cdr3_aa: CASSEGDRDTEAFF
clone_size: medium-sized; v_call: TRBV6-4; j_call: TRBJ2-1; cdr3_aa: CASSDGTGSYNEQFF